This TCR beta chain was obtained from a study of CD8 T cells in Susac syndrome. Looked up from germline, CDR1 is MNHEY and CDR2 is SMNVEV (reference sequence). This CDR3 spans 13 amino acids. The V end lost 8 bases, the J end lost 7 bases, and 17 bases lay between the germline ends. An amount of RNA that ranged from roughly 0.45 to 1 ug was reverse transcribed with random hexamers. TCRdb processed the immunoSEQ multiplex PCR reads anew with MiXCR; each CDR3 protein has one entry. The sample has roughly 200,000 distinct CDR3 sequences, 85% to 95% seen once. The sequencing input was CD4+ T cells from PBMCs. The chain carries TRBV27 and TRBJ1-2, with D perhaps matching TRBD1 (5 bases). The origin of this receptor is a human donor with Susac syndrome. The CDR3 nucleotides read TGTGCCAGCGGATACTCAGGGCTGGGTGGCTACACCTTC. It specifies CASGYSGLGGYTF.